A single sample is the source of the 16 T cell receptor beta chains below, sequenced in a study of STAT5B mutations in CD4+ large granular lymphocyte leukemia. Using immunoSEQ multiplex PCR, the repertoire was profiled, and TCRdb retains in-frame clones only, with some absent. The sample consists of 20,000 to 25,000 clones, just over 70% of them appearing once. The sequenced material came from CD4+ T cells from blood buffy coats. The receptor set was obtained from a human donor in good health.

V is TRBV7-6 and J is TRBJ2-6; 10 nucleotides agree with TRBD1. Germline V gene sequence: CDR1 SGHVS, CDR2 FNYEAQ. The CDR3 extends over 18 amino acids. The V and J ends lost 2 bases and 2 bases, in that order; junction bases with no gene match: 6. CDR3 protein: CASSLRGQGMAGANVLTF. The CDR3 DNA sequence: TGTGCCAGCAGCTTAAGGGGACAGGGGATGGCTGGGGCCAACGTCCTGACTTTC.

The chain recombines TRBV4-2 with TRBJ2-6; D ambiguous. This CDR3 is 16 amino acids long. The ends were cut back, 2 bases at V and 0 bases at J, with 8 bases in the middle. The germline CDR1 and CDR2 sequences are LGHNA and YNFKEQ. CDR3 DNA: TGTGCCAGCAGCCAAACACCAGGCTCTGGGGCCAACGTCCTGACTTTC. Its translation: CASSQTPGSGANVLTF.

J is TRBJ2-1 and V is TRBV5-1; possible D gene TRBD2, 5 bases. This CDR3 spans 18 amino acids. Germline loops: CDR1 SGHRS, CDR2 YFSETQ. V shed 2 bases and J shed 0 bases, with 18 bases lying between them. CDR3 nucleotides: TGCGCCAGCAGCTTCCGCCCCCGGGGAAGCGGCTCCTACAATGAGCAGTTCTTC. Translated: CASSFRPRGSGSYNEQFF.

V is TRBV2 and J is TRBJ1-2; the match to TRBD1 covers 7 bases. The junction had 7 bases not matched to a gene; V was cut back by 8 bases and J by 4 bases. The CDR3 extends over 13 amino acids. Germline V gene lookup returns CDR1 SNHLY and CDR2 FYNNEI. In DNA form, the CDR3 reads TGTGCCAGCCTCCGGGACAGATCCTATGGCTACACCTTC. Translation gives CASLRDRSYGYTF.

The chain couples TRBV19 to TRBJ2-3; 11 nucleotides agree with TRBD2. This CDR3 region has 15 residues. Germline CDR1 LNHDA, CDR2 SQIVND (reference sequence). With V trimmed by 4 bases and J by 1 base, 1 base remained unmatched. CDR3 amino acids: CASSKLAGGTDTQYF. The DNA for the CDR3 is TGTGCCAGTAGTAAACTAGCGGGGGGCACAGATACGCAGTATTTT.

The chain recombines TRBV10-3 with TRBJ2-3; TRBD2 matches 10 bases. The length of the CDR3 is 15 residues. Germline V CDR1 and CDR2: ENHRY, SYGVKD. V shed 4 bases and J 3 bases; nucleotides not matched to a gene: 4. CDR3 nucleotides: TGTGCCATCAGTGCGAGCGGGGGGGTGACAGATACGCAGTATTTT. Translation gives CAISASGGVTDTQYF.

The chain has TRBV7-9 and TRBJ2-6, with a weak D call TRBD2 (5 bases). The CDR3 is made up of 17 amino acids. The V and J ends lost 4 bases and 0 bases respectively, with 13 bases between them. Germline loops: CDR1 SEHNR, CDR2 FQNEAQ (reference sequence). CDR3 in DNA: TGTGCCAGCAGCTCGGCCCCGGGGTACTCTGGGGCCAACGTCCTGACTTTC. This codes for CASSSAPGYSGANVLTF.

This clone has just a few counts. The chain combines TRBV5-6 with TRBJ1-1, with a possible D match to TRBD1 (5 bases). The CDR3 runs 14 residues. Germline lookup yields CDR1 SGHDT and CDR2 YYEEEE. V lost 0 bases, J lost 5 bases, and 11 bases lay in between. The CDR3 loop reads CASSLGRGWTEAFF. Here the CDR3 DNA reads TGTGCCAGCAGCTTGGGTAGGGGATGGACTGAAGCTTTCTTT.

In this sample, this clone turned up a few times. This chain connects TRBV9 to TRBJ2-5; perhaps TRBD1 as D (6 bases). CDR3 length equals 14 residues. V lost 3 bases to trimming and J lost 5 bases, with 14 bases between them. Germline V gene data show CDR1 as SGDLS and CDR2 as YYNGEE. In DNA form, the CDR3 reads TGTGCCAGCAGCGCCGAGGGGGTAGGGGAGACCCAGTACTTC. Translating it yields CASSAEGVGETQYF. The whole variable domain, filled in from reference TRBV9 and TRBJ2-5, reads DSGVTQTPKHLITATGQRVTLRCSPRSGDLSVYWYQQSLDQGLQFLIQYYNGEERAKGNILERFSAQQFPDLHSELNLSSLELGDSALYFCASSAEGVGETQYFGPGTRLLVL.

This clone was observed a handful of times. The rearrangement joins TRBV29-1 to TRBJ2-1, with D possibly matching TRBD2 (6 bases). The germline V and J ends were trimmed by 7 bases and 4 bases, with 8 bases remaining between them. CDR1 is SQVTM, CDR2 ANQGSEA, per germline. The CDR3 totals 11 residues. CDR3 sequence reads: CSAGLYNEQFF. The CDR3 nucleotides are TGCAGCGCGGGACTTTACAATGAGCAGTTCTTC.

This clone was picked up one time. The V gene is TRBV2, the J gene TRBJ1-3; perhaps TRBD1 as D (5 bases). Trimming took off 6 bases at V and 1 base at J, with 10 bases between the two ends. The CDR3 contains 14 residues. Germline assignment: CDR1 SNHLY and CDR2 FYNNEI. The CDR3 bases are TGTGCCAGCAGAATACAGGCGTCTGGAAACACCATATATTTT. Protein product: CASRIQASGNTIYF. The entire variable domain, with the rest obtained from reference TRBV2 and TRBJ1-3, is as follows: EPEVTQTPSHQVTQMGQEVILRCVPISNHLYFYWYRQILGQKVEFLVSFYNNEISEKSEIFDDQFSVERPDGSNFTLKIRSTKLEDSAMYFCASRIQASGNTIYFGEGSWLTVV.

This chain links TRBV9 with TRBJ2-3; no definite D call. Per germline, CDR1 SGDLS and CDR2 YYNGEE. Trimming took off 3 bases at V and 1 base at J, with 6 bases between the two ends. The CDR3 is 13 residues long. This chain's CDR3 is CASSAPGTDTQYF. CDR3 DNA sequence: TGTGCCAGCAGCGCCCCCGGCACAGATACGCAGTATTTT.

This clone was counted only a few times. V is TRBV5-8 and J is TRBJ2-1; D perhaps matches TRBD2 (6 bases). Trimming removed 0 bases from V and 8 bases from J, with 12 bases in between. Germline CDR1 reads SGHTS; CDR2 reads YDEGEE. The CDR3 totals 14 residues. Here the CDR3 DNA reads TGTGCCAGCAGCTTGGGGAGGGTTAGCGATGAGCAGTTCTTC. Translating it yields CASSLGRVSDEQFF.

This clone was recorded a few times. The J gene is TRBJ2-5, the V gene TRBV28; 9 bases line up with TRBD1. V lost 5 bases to trimming and J lost 5 bases; unmatched junction nucleotides: 9. CDR3 length: 15 residues. CDR1 is MDHEN, CDR2 SYDVKM, per germline. The CDR3 DNA reads TGTGCCAGCAGTCCCTGGACAGGGGATGCGGAGACCCAGTACTTC. As protein: CASSPWTGDAETQYF.

The chain links TRBV11-1 to TRBJ2-6, with D uncertain. CDR3 length: 14 residues. The V gene's germline CDR1 is SGHAT and CDR2 FQDESV (reference sequence). Trimming took 3 bases from V and 2 from J, leaving 5 bases between them. The chain's CDR3 is CASSFRAGANVLTF. The CDR3 nucleotides read TGTGCCAGCAGCTTCCGGGCTGGGGCCAACGTCCTGACTTTC.

The chain couples TRBV19 to TRBJ2-1; 9 nucleotides match TRBD2. The CDR3 runs to 18 residues. V dropped 5 bases and J dropped 4; count of bases not matched to a gene: 15. Germline CDR1 is LNHDA and CDR2 is SQIVND (reference sequence). CDR3 loop: CASSLSTGGGARYNEQFF. The CDR3 DNA reads TGTGCCAGTAGTTTATCGACGGGCGGGGGGGCAAGGTACAATGAGCAGTTCTTC.